The 5 T cell receptor beta chains below come from one sample, sequenced in a study of spatial heterogeneity in lung cancer. The time point here: blood at routine non-recurrence follow-up after resection. TCRdb independently ran MiXCR on the 5' RACE reads; one entry per CDR3 protein. Of more than 15,000 distinct CDR3 sequences in the sample, 9% to 10% are singletons; the top ten hold less than 40%. The source was PBMCs, collected at follow-up. The receptors here all came from a female donor with early-stage non-small cell lung cancer.

The count of this clonotype is one. At one end, the junction sequence differs from germline, possibly due to a read error. CDR3 amino acids: CASSLATLNYGYTF. CDR3 DNA sequence: TGTGCCAGTAGCTTGGCAACCTTGAATTATGGCTACACCTTC. This chain joins TRBV5-6 and TRBJ1-2; unclear D gene. CDR3 size: 14 residues. From germline, CDR1 is SGHDT and CDR2 YYEEEE.

In its sample, this clonotype was seen many times. The chain uses TRBV29-1 and TRBJ2-2; possible D gene TRBD1, 5 bases. The germline gives CDR1 SQVTM, CDR2 ANQGSEA. The CDR3 covers 15 residues. With 6 bases removed from V and 1 base from J, the gap between germline ends came to 15 bases. CDR3 protein: CSVPKGQGNTGELFF. DNA for the CDR3: TGCAGCGTGCCTAAGGGGCAGGGGAACACCGGGGAGCTGTTTTTT.

This clonotype was seen only a few times. The J gene is TRBJ2-4, the V gene TRBV7-8; unclear D gene. V lost 2 bases and J 5 bases, leaving 7 bases between the germline ends. The length of the CDR3 is 13 residues. CDR1 is SGHVS and CDR2 is FQNEAQ in the germline V gene. CDR3 sequence reads: CASSLRKENIQYF. CDR3 coding DNA: TGTGCCAGCAGCTTACGAAAAGAAAACATTCAGTACTTC.

This clonotype has at least ten counts. V gene TRBV5-8 combines with J gene TRBJ2-1; D gene uncertain. Germline loops: CDR1 SGHTS, CDR2 YDEGEE. V gave up 0 bases and J gave up 0 bases, with 10 bases separating them. The CDR3 is 16 amino acids. The CDR3 bases are TGTGCCAGCAGCTTGGTTGTGATTAGCTCCTACAATGAGCAGTTCTTC. Protein sequence: CASSLVVISSYNEQFF.

Remarks on this clonotype: A much larger clone differs from this one at a single base, so this may be a read error. The rearrangement joins TRBV12-5 to TRBJ2-1; possible D gene TRBD2, 5 bases. The CDR3 runs to 15 residues. Germline CDR1 reads LGHNT; CDR2 reads FRNRAP. DNA for the CDR3: TGTGCTAGTGGTGGAGGACTTAGCGCCTACAATGGGCAGTCCTTC. This encodes CASGGGLSAYNGQSF.